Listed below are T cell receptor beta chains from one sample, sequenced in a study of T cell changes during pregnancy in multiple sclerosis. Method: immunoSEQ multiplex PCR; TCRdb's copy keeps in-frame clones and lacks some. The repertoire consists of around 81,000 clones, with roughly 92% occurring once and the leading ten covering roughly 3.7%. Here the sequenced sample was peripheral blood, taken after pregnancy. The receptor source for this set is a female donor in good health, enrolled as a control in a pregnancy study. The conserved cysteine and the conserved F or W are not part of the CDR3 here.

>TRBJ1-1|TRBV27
ASSLQGAGTEAF
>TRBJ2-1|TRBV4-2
ASSQRDNEQF
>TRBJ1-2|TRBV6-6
ASTQTGTANYGYT
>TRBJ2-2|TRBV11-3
ASSHLGSVPSTRELF
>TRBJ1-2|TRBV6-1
ASSEGTGRGLVGSGYT
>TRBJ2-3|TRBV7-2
ASSLSLAVSTDTQY
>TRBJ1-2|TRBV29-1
SVKGRASLYGYT
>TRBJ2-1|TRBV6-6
ATGSGLPRHEQF
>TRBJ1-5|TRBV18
ASSPSRGPGNQPQH
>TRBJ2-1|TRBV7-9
ASSSGLAATYNEQF
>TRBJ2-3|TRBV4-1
ASSQGGGADTQY
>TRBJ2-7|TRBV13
ASSLGQLTYEQY
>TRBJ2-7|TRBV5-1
ASSLSSYEQY
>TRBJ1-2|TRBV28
ASSLTRIYGYT
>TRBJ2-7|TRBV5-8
ASSSTASGGGEQY
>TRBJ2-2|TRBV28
ASSYHRAPTGELF
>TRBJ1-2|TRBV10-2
ASSGQGASGYT
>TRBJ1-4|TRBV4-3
ASSHSSATNEKLF
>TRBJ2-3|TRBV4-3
ASSLGGGAGDTQY
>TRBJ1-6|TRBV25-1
ASSDRGPGVH
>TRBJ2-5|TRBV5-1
AGSGGTGGFETQY